The clone carrying this T cell receptor (beta chain) appeared many times. Its antigen is still unknown. V gave up 2 bases and J gave up 4 bases, with 6 bases separating them. Germline V gene lookup returns CDR1 MNHEY and CDR2 SVGEGT. The CDR3 extends over 13 amino acids. This specimen belongs to a study of HIV-infected patients and healthy controls. Findings of the study overall: Donor HLA types were not determined in the study.

Follow-up blood was drawn about 14 weeks, roughly three months, after antiretroviral therapy began. Whole blood was used without fractionation, so all unsorted peripheral T cells were included. Alpha and beta constant-region primers primed reverse transcription of approximately 460 ng RNA. Alpha and beta chain libraries were made separately by chain-specific third strand synthesis with multiplexing indices. Ligation attached cDNA to a 5' RACE adapter that carried a random hexamer and SP2 site. TCRdb redid the calling of the 5' RACE reads with MiXCR, one entry per CDR3 protein. Of roughly 6,700 distinct CDR3 sequences listed, 6% to 8.5% are singletons.

J is TRBJ2-1 and V is TRBV6-2 or TRBV6-3; no firm D call. The receptor's source is an adult with HIV infection. Sequenced here: blood, sampled during antiretroviral therapy. The CDR3 region has the DNA TGTGCCAGCAGTTACGGGCCATACAATGAGCAGTTCTTC. Translation gives CASSYGPYNEQFF.